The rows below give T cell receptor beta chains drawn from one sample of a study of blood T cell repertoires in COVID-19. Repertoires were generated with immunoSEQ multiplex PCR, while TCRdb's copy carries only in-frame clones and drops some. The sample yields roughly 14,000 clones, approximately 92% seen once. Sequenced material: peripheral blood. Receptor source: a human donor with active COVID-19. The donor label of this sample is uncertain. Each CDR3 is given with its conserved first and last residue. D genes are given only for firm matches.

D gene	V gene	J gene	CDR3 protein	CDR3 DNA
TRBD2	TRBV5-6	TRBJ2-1	CASSLALAGSRNEQFF	TGTGCCAGCAGCTTGGCCCTAGCGGGATCAAGGAATGAGCAGTTCTTC
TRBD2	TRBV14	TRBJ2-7	CASSPTSGRIHEQYF	TGTGCCAGCAGCCCGACTAGCGGGAGGATCCACGAGCAGTACTTC
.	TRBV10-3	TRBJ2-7	CATSPGVEQYF	TGTGCCACCAGTCCCGGGGTCGAGCAGTACTTC
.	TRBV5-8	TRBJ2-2	CASRLTGELFF	TGTGCCAGCAGACTGACCGGGGAGCTGTTTTTT
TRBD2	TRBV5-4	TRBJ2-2	CASSPGLAGEHTGELFF	TGTGCCAGCAGCCCGGGACTAGCGGGAGAGCACACCGGGGAGCTGTTTTTT
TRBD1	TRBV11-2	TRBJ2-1	CASSIDRGLSHEQFF	TGTGCCAGCAGCATAGACAGGGGGCTTTCGCATGAGCAGTTCTTC
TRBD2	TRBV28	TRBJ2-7	CASRPLPGTSGSYEQYF	TGTGCCAGCAGACCCCTTCCCGGGACTAGCGGGAGCTACGAGCAGTACTTC
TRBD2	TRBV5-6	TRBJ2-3	CASSLKGLAEQYF	TGTGCCAGCAGCTTAAAGGGGCTAGCGGAGCAGTATTTT
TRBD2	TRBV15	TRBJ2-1	CATSRPSGRSPEQFF	TGTGCCACCAGCAGACCAAGCGGGAGATCACCGGAGCAGTTCTTC
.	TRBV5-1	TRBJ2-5	CASSLIAEETQYF	TGCGCCAGCAGCTTGATTGCGGAAGAGACCCAGTACTTC
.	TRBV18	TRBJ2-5	CASSPRTDAETQYF	TGTGCCAGCTCACCACGGACAGACGCAGAGACCCAGTACTTC